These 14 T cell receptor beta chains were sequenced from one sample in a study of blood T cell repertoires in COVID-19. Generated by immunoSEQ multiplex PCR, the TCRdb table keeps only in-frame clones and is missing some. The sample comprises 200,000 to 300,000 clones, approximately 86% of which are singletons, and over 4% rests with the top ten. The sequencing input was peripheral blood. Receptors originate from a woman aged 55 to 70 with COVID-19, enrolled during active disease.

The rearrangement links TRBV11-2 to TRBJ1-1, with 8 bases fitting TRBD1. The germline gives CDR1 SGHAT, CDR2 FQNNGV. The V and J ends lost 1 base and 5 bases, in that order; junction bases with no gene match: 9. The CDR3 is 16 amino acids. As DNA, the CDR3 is TGTGCCAGCAGCTTAGGAGTAGGACAGGGACGGACTGAAGCTTTCTTT. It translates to CASSLGVGQGRTEAFF.

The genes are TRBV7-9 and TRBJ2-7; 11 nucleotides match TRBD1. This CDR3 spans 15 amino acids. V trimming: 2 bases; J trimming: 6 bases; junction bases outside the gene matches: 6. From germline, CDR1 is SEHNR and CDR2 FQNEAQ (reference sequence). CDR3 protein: CASSLTGTGGSEQYF. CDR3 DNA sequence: TGTGCCAGCAGCTTAACCGGGACAGGGGGTAGCGAGCAGTACTTC.

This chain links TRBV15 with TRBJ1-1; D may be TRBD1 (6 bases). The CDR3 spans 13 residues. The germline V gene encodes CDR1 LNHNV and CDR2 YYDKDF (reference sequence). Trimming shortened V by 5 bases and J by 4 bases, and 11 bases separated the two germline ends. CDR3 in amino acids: CATSEGVVTEAFF. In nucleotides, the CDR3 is TGTGCCACCAGCGAGGGGGTCGTCACTGAAGCTTTCTTT. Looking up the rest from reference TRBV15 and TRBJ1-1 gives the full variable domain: DAMVIQNPRYQVTQFGKPVTLSCSQTLNHNVMYWYQQKSSQAPKLLFHYYDKDFNNEADTPDNFQSRRPNTSFCFLDIRSPGLGDTAMYLCATSEGVVTEAFFGQGTRLTVV.

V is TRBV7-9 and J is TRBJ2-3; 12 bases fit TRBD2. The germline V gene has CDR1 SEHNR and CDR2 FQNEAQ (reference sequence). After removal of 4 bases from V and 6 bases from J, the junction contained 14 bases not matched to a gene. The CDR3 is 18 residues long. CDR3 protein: CASSSYTLAGGPMDTQYF. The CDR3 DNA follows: TGTGCCAGCAGCTCTTATACTCTAGCGGGAGGGCCCATGGATACGCAGTATTTT.

The CDR3 nucleotides are TGTGCCAGCAGTTTCCCTGGTAGGGGGAACCAGCCCCAGCATTTT. Translating gives CASSFPGRGNQPQHF. V usage is TRBV28 and J usage is TRBJ1-5; maybe TRBD1 (6 bases). The germline V gene has CDR1 MDHEN and CDR2 SYDVKM. The V end was cut by 3 bases, the J end by 7 bases, with 16 bases between. This CDR3 spans 15 amino acids.

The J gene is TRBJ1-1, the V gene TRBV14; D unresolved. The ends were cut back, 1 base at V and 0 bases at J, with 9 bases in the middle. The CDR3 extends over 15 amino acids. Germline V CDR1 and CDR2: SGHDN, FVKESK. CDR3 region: CASSQVGHLNTEAFF. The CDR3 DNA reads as TGTGCCAGCAGCCAAGTTGGCCATTTGAACACTGAAGCTTTCTTT.

CDR3 loop: CASSPRYSYEQYF. DNA of the CDR3: TGTGCCAGCAGCCCTCGTTACTCCTACGAGCAGTACTTC. This sequence joins TRBV14 and TRBJ2-7; D remains unclear. CDR3 length: 13 amino acids. Germline V gene sequence: CDR1 SGHDN, CDR2 FVKESK. V lost 4 bases to trimming and J lost 0 bases, with 7 bases between them.

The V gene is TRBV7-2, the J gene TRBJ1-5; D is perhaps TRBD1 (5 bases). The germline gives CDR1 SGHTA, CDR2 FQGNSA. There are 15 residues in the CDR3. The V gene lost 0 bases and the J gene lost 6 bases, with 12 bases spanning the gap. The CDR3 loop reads CASSLALGLAQPQHF. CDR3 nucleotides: TGTGCCAGCAGCTTAGCGCTGGGGCTGGCTCAGCCCCAGCATTTT.

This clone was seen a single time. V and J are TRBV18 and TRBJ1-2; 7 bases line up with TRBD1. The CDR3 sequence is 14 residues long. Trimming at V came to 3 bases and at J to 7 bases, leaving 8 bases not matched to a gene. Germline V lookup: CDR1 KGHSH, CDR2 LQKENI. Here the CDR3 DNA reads TGTGCCAGCTCACCCAACAGGGGAGTGAGTGGCTACACCTTC. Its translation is CASSPNRGVSGYTF.

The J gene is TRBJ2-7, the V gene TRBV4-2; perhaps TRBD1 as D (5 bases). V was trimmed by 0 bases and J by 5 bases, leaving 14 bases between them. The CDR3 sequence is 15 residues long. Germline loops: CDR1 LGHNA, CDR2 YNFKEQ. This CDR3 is CASSQEPRRVHEQYF. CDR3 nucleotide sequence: TGTGCCAGCAGCCAAGAACCTCGCAGGGTTCACGAGCAGTACTTC.

The chain's CDR3 is CSVEGGRDAYEQYF. In nucleotides, the CDR3 is TGCAGCGTTGAAGGCGGCAGGGATGCCTACGAGCAGTACTTC. The chain uses TRBV29-1 and TRBJ2-7; D perhaps matches TRBD1 (5 bases). V was cut by 1 base and J by 2 bases, with 12 bases left in between. Germline assignment: CDR1 SQVTM and CDR2 ANQGSEA. The CDR3 length is 14 residues.

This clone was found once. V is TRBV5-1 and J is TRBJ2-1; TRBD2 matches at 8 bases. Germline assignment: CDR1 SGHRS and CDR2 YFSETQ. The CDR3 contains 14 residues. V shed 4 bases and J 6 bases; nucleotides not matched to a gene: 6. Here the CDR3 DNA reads TGCGCCAGCAGCGCTACCGGGACTAGCAATGAGCAGTTCTTC. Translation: CASSATGTSNEQFF.

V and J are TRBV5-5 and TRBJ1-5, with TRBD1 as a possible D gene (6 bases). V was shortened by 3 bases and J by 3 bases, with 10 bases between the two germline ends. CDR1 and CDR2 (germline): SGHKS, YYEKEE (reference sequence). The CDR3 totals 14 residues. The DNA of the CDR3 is TGTGCCAGCAGCTCTACAGGGAACAATCAGCCCCAGCATTTT. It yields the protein CASSSTGNNQPQHF.

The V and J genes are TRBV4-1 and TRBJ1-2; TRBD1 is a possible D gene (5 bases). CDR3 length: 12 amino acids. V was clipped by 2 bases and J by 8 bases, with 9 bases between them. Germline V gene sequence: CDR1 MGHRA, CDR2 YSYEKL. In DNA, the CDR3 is TGCGCCAGCAGCCAACGGGGGGTCGGCTACACCTTC. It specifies CASSQRGVGYTF.